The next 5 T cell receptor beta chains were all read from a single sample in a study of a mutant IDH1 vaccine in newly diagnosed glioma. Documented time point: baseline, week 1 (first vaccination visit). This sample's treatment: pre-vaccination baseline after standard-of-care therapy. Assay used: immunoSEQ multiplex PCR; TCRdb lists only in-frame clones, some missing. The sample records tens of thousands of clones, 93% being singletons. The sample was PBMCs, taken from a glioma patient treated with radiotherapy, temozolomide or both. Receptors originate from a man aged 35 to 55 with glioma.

The CDR3 DNA is TGTGCCAGCAGCTTCCTACAGGGGGCCCGAACTGAAGCTTTCTTT. Encoded protein: CASSFLQGARTEAFF. This chain uses TRBV5-8 with TRBJ1-1; 9 bases are shared with TRBD1. In germline, CDR1 is SGHTS, CDR2 YDEGEE. With V trimmed by 2 bases and J by 5 bases, 7 bases remained unmatched. CDR3 length: 15 amino acids.

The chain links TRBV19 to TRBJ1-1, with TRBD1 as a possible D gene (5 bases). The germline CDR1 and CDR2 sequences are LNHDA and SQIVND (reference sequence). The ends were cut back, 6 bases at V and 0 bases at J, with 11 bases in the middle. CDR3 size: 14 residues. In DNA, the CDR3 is TGTGCCAGTAGGAGCGGGGGATTGAACACTGAAGCTTTCTTT. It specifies CASRSGGLNTEAFF.

The CDR3 sequence is CASSGKRGVCTDTQYF. CDR3 sequence (DNA): TGCGCCAGCAGTGGAAAGCGGGGGGTCTGCACAGATACGCAGTATTTT. This chain uses TRBV10-1 with TRBJ2-3; 9 bases are a match to TRBD2. This CDR3 has 16 residues. Germline V CDR1 and CDR2: WNHNN, SYGVQD (reference sequence). V lost 4 bases and J lost 1; bases outside the gene matches: 6.

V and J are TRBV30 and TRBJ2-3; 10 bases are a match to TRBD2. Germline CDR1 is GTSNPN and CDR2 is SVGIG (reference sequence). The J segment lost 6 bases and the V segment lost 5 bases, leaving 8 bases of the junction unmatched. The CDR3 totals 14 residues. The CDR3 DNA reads TGTGCCTGGGGACTAGCGGAGGGGGCGGATACGCAGTATTTT. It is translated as CAWGLAEGADTQYF.

The CDR3 coding sequence is TGTGCCAGCAGCTCCGGGACTACCATTTACAATGAGCAGTTCTTC. It yields the protein CASSSGTTIYNEQFF. This chain uses TRBV7-3 with TRBJ2-1, with TRBD2 identical over 7 bases. CDR1 is SGHTA and CDR2 is FQGTGA in the germline V gene. The CDR3 sequence is 15 residues long. V gave up 4 bases and J gave up 4 bases; unmatched junction bases: 7.